These T cell receptor beta chains were read from a single sample in a study of OX40 agonist ivuxolimab in advanced cancers. TCRdb's table, derived via immunoSEQ multiplex PCR, lists solely in-frame clones and lacks some. Found here are about 59,000 clones, roughly 84% of them singletons; the top ten hold under 2.5%. The sequenced sample was CD4+ or CD8+ T cells sorted from blood, obtained in a trial of the OX40 agonist ivuxolimab. The receptors here all came from an adult with an advanced solid tumor such as melanoma, head and neck, liver or kidney cancer. CDR3s leave out the opening cysteine and the closing phenylalanine or tryptophan. A D gene is named only where the DNA matches it firmly.

>TRBD2|14|TRBV7-8
ASSLNSGRGSYEQY
>.|11|TRBV19
ASSIYGGYEQY
>.|16|TRBV11-2
ASSLDYPFVRGGTGYT
>TRBD1|14|TRBV11-2
ASSRDSGTGGAMQY
>.|11|TRBV10-3
AISEGTAHGYT
>.|15|TRBV30
AWSEQDEDYSNQPQH
>.|11|TRBV7-3
ASSLNQGYEQY
>.|11|TRBV19
ASSITTKDTQY
>.|12|TRBV5-6
ASSHRFGYTEAF
>.|12|TRBV9
ASSPAAWGYEQY
>.|14|TRBV6-4
ASSDPRSTGNQPQH
>TRBD2|10|TRBV28
ASSLRGLARF
>.|11|TRBV28
ASSLQGLAEAF
>.|13|TRBV9
ASSVGGQVGETQY
>TRBD1|11|TRBV10-3
AASDRGGQPQH
>.|11|TRBV18
ASQGRTNEKLF
>.|12|TRBV6-5
ASLGHPNTGELF
>.|12|TRBV7-9
ASSFSQGNEKLF
>.|13|TRBV7-2
ASSLFRDSNQPQH
>.|13|TRBV5-1
ASSPTTGTISEAF
>TRBD1|12|TRBV2
ASSEETGTYEQY
>.|13|TRBV21-1
ASSNSTGPNNEQF
>.|12|TRBV13
ASSNQRLPYEQY
>TRBD1|16|TRBV11-2
ASSFRQGAISGANVLT
>TRBD1|13|TRBV30
AWDVYRGTGNTIY
>.|11|TRBV7-2
ASSRGSNYGYT
>.|11|TRBV5-1
ASSLTANYGYT
>.|11|TRBV7-3
ASSLTRAETQY
>.|11|TRBV5-1
ASSPPIAYEQY
>TRBD1|12|TRBV7-8
ASSSGQGNTEAF
>.|11|TRBV2
ASSGHGGEKLF
>.|13|TRBV4-2
ASSHPRPELGIQY
>.|13|TRBV10-3
AISELEGQIYGYT
>TRBD2|15|TRBV5-4
ASSPRLAGNQAYEQY
>TRBD2|15|TRBV5-1
ASSAGTSGGALQTQY
>TRBD1|12|TRBV5-5
ASSLLTGADGYT
>.|11|TRBV5-1
ASSLMSRETQY
>.|14|TRBV28
ASSYAGFLGNTEAF
>.|10|TRBV6-6
ASSYLNTEAF
>TRBD2|12|TRBV10-3
AIRTSGRNDEQF
>TRBD2|11|TRBV7-9
ASSLNRGGWQY
>.|13|TRBV19
ASSIGLGTEEKLF
>.|12|TRBV6-5
ASKVGITNTEAF
>.|11|TRBV19
ASRASGGNEQY
>.|11|TRBV6-5
ASRRTANYGYT
>TRBD2|12|TRBV5-5
ASSAGLVSYEQY
>.|10|TRBV13
ASSIPRGIQY
>.|11|TRBV10-3
AISEGVWTEAF
>.|11|TRBV19
ASSIEYQETQY
>.|15|TRBV5-6
ASSRSLPGQTRGEQY
>.|14|TRBV23-1
ASSHPERADTGELF
>.|11|TRBV30
AWGGWNQETQY